These 11 T cell receptor delta chains originate from one sample sequenced in a study of gamma-delta T cells after stem cell transplantation. With CATT, TCRdb re-called clones from the RT-PCR reads. The table has about 2,000 delta-chain clones, about 4.6% seen once. Sequencing was carried out using gamma-delta T cells. The receptors shown here come from a human donor. It is not recorded whose cells these are; they may come from a transplant donor.

This clone was found a few times. This sequence is one base from a far larger clone and is likely a read error. This sample also contains other DNA sequences that code for the same CDR3. V gene TRDV2 combines with J gene TRDJ1, with D maybe TRDD3 (6 bases). CDR3 length equals 15 residues. V lost 7 bases, J lost 0 bases, and 17 bases lay in between. Germline CDR1 GEAIGNYY, CDR2 EKD. The CDR3: CACENLGKNTDKLIF. The DNA for the CDR3 is TGTGCCTGCGAAAATCTGGGGAAAAACACCGATAAACTCATCTTT.

This clone is large (0.1 to 1%) by share. This chain connects TRDV1 to TRDJ1, with TRDD3 matching 8 bases. Unmatched junction bases numbered 24, after V lost 3 bases and J lost 0 bases. The CDR3 spans 22 residues. The germline gives CDR1 TSWWSYY, CDR2 QGS. This CDR3 is CALGDPISDPDWGLEYTDKLIF. In nucleotides, the CDR3 is TGTGCTCTTGGGGATCCGATATCCGATCCTGACTGGGGGCTTGAGTACACCGATAAACTCATCTTT.

This clone turned up a few times. One base away lies a much larger clone, so this may be a sequencing read error. This chain joins TRDV2 and TRDJ1, with TRDD3 identical over 8 bases. The CDR3 totals 17 residues. J gave up 1 base and V 2 bases, and 11 bases lay outside the gene matches. Germline V gene data show CDR1 as GEAIGNYY and CDR2 as EKD. The CDR3 region has the DNA TGTGCCTGTGACAGTTTATTGCCTGGGGGACGCACCGATAAACTCATCTTT. Its translation: CACDSLLPGGRTDKLIF.

This clone occurred a few times. The V gene is TRDV2, the J gene TRDJ2; 10 bases line up with TRDD3. The CDR3 loop spans 18 amino acids. In germline, CDR1 is GEAIGNYY, CDR2 EKD. The trim removed 2 bases at V and 0 bases at J, leaving 8 bases unmatched. CDR3 DNA: TGTGCCTGTGACAGATTGGGGGATACAAAGTCTTTGACAGCACAACTCTTCTTT. It codes for CACDRLGDTKSLTAQLFF.

There are a few counts of this clone. The protein TCRdb gives is from a much larger clone and does not agree with this DNA's translation at residue 15, likely a read error; the protein shown here comes from the DNA. The V gene is TRDV2, the J gene TRDJ1; 9 nucleotides line up with TRDD3. The germline gives CDR1 GEAIGNYY, CDR2 EKD. This CDR3 has 22 residues. The ends lost 3 bases at V and 0 bases at J; junction bases unmatched: 25. As DNA, the CDR3 is TGTGCCTGTGACCTTTTAAGATCTCGAGGACTGGGGGACCCGGAGAACACCGATAAACTCATCTTT. Its translation: CACDLLRSRGLGDPENTDKLIF.

By sample fraction, this clone is large. This sample includes further DNA sequences coding for the same CDR3. This chain joins TRDV2 and TRDJ1; unclear D gene. The CDR3 runs to 15 residues. From germline, CDR1 is GEAIGNYY and CDR2 EKD. V lost 0 bases, J lost 3 bases, and 13 bases lay in between. The CDR3 loop is CACDTVSTSPDKLIF. CDR3 nucleotide sequence: TGTGCCTGTGACACCGTGTCGACTTCGCCCGATAAACTCATCTTT.

By share, this clone counts as medium-sized (0.01 to 0.1%). The J gene is TRDJ1, the V gene TRDV2; 9 positions agree with TRDD3. V lost 7 bases to trimming and J lost 1 base; unmatched junction nucleotides: 12. The CDR3 totals 16 residues. Germline V gives CDR1 GEAIGNYY, CDR2 EKD. The CDR3 reads CACRLLGDLSTDKLIF. DNA of the CDR3: TGTGCCTGCCGTCTACTGGGGGACCTCTCCACCGATAAACTCATCTTT.

There are a few counts of this clone. The likely explanation is a read error, given a far larger clone one base away. The same CDR3 is also encoded by other DNA sequences in this sample. V gene TRDV2 combines with J gene TRDJ1; 7 nucleotides agree with TRDD3. Germline trimming cut 3 bases from V and 3 bases from J; bases unmatched to any gene: 21. The CDR3 loop spans 19 amino acids. CDR1 is GEAIGNYY, CDR2 EKD, per germline. CDR3 region: CACDAVRTGGYGWADKLIF. The CDR3 DNA is TGTGCCTGTGACGCGGTCCGTACTGGAGGATACGGTTGGGCCGATAAACTCATCTTT.

By frequency in the sample, this clone is medium-sized. One end of the junction varies from germline; a read error may be responsible. CDR3: CACDGIRTDELIF. The CDR3, as DNA: TGTGCCTGTGACGGGATACGAACCGATGAACTCATCTTT. This rearrangement joins TRDV2 to TRDJ1, with 8 bases matching TRDD3. Germline V gene data show CDR1 as GEAIGNYY and CDR2 as EKD. The CDR3 consists of 13 residues.

By its share, this clone is medium-sized (0.01 to 0.1%). TCRdb shows a much larger clone's protein in place of this DNA's translation, and the two differ at residue 12, likely through a read error; the protein shown is translated from the DNA. V usage is TRDV1 and J usage is TRDJ1; 8 positions match TRDD2. The CDR3 has 22 residues. The V and J ends lost 4 bases and 5 bases, in that order; junction bases with no gene match: 30. Germline V gene sequence: CDR1 TSWWSYY, CDR2 QGS. This CDR3 is CALGGPPSYSWWTQLTLDKLIF. In DNA, the CDR3 is TGTGCTCTTGGGGGGCCTCCTTCCTATAGCTGGTGGACGCAACTTACCCTGGATAAACTCATCTTT.

This clone came up a few times. This likely reflects a read error, since a far larger clone is one base away. The rearrangement joins TRDV2 to TRDJ1; 7 nucleotides line up with TRDD3. Germline V gene data show CDR1 as GEAIGNYY and CDR2 as EKD. CDR3 length: 20 amino acids. The trim removed 0 bases at V and 0 bases at J, leaving 18 bases unmatched. CDR3 sequence (DNA): TGTGCCTGTGACACCCTTGGGCTGGGGGCTGACGCCACGTACACCGATAAACTCATCTTT. Its translation: CACDTLGLGADATYTDKLIF.